Listed here are 3 T cell receptor beta chains from one sample, sequenced in a study of blood T cell repertoires in COVID-19. Libraries were prepared by immunoSEQ multiplex PCR; TCRdb keeps only in-frame clonotypes and omits some of them. The sample has about 320,000 clones; 89% are singletons. Sample: PBMCs or T cells enriched from blood (not recorded which). The source is a man aged 55 to 70 who had recovered from COVID-19.

This clone was counted once. The chain joins TRBV6-5 to TRBJ1-5; TRBD1 might be the D (6 bases). The V and J ends lost 6 bases and 1 base respectively, with 10 bases between them. Germline lookup yields CDR1 MNHEY and CDR2 SVGAGI. The CDR3 is 14 amino acids. The CDR3 protein is CASSQGRSNQPQHF. The CDR3, as DNA: TGTGCCAGCAGCCAGGGGCGGAGCAATCAGCCCCAGCATTTT.

This chain uses TRBV5-1 with TRBJ1-1, with a tentative D call TRBD1 (6 bases). The length of the CDR3 is 16 residues. The V gene lost 3 bases and the J gene lost 2 bases, with 17 bases spanning the gap. Germline-derived CDR1 and CDR2 are SGHRS and YFSETQ. The CDR3 region is CASSSPAGGDNTEAFF. In nucleotides, the CDR3 is TGCGCCAGCAGCTCCCCCGCGGGGGGCGATAACACTGAAGCTTTCTTT. Full variable domain (missing parts from reference TRBV5-1 and TRBJ1-1): KAGVTQTPRYLIKTRGQQVTLSCSPISGHRSVSWYQQTPGQGLQFLFEYFSETQRNKGNFPGRFSGRQFSNSRSEMNVSTLELGDSALYLCASSSPAGGDNTEAFFGQGTRLTVV.

The V call is TRBV6-5, the J call TRBJ1-5; D possibly corresponds to TRBD1 (5 bases). CDR1 is MNHEY, CDR2 SVGAGI, per germline. V lost 5 bases and J 6 bases, leaving 17 bases between the germline ends. The CDR3 spans 15 residues. The CDR3 coding sequence is TGTGCCAGCAGTCCCCGACGGGGGGTAGGTCAGCCCCAGCATTTT. Translated: CASSPRRGVGQPQHF.